These 22 T cell receptor beta chains were all obtained from the same sample, sequenced in a study of tumor-infiltrating lymphocytes in primary liver carcinoma. Starting material of about 0.45 ug total RNA yielded TCR beta cDNA via a constant-region primer. Library construction for TCR beta comprised three nested multiplex PCR rounds performed with slightly modified ARM-PCR. The first two PCR rounds used TRBV1-TRBV30 forward primers with a C-beta reverse primer, around 10 cycles each. TCRdb fed the multiplex PCR reads into MiXCR, producing one record per CDR3 protein. The table records about 66,000 distinct CDR3 sequences, roughly two thirds of them present only once. Scientists recovered RNA and DNA together from about 20-30 mg of unsorted bulk tissue. Sample: liver tumor tissue from sampling region 4. Sample subset: tumor region T4, right-lateral pole. The receptors stem from a man aged 35 to 55 with primary liver carcinoma and hepatitis B virus infection.

In regard to this clonotype: Relative to the germline gene, one junction end is altered; a read error may explain this. The chain recombines TRBV12-3 or TRBV12-4 with TRBJ1-1; no definite D call. CDR3 length: 13 amino acids. In DNA form, the CDR3 reads TGTGCCGGCAGTTTACGGCAGAGCGCTGAAGCTTTCTTT. Translated, it gives CAGSLRQSAEAFF.

Concerning this clonotype: A single base separates this from a much larger clone, so it may be a read error. This sequence joins TRBV11-2 and TRBJ1-2; D is ambiguous. The germline CDR1 and CDR2 sequences are SGHAT and FQNNGV. CDR3 length: 14 residues. The CDR3 is CASSLEPTNYGYPF. The CDR3 coding sequence is TGTGCCAGCAGCTTAGAGCCTACTAACTATGGCTACCCCTTC. Full variable domain (rest looked up from reference TRBV11-2 and TRBJ1-2): EAGVAQSPRYKIIEKRQSVAFWCNPISGHATLYWYQQILGQGPKLLIQFQNNGVVDDSQLPKDRFSAERLKGVDSTLKIQPAKLEDSAVYLCASSLEPTNYGYPFGSGTRLTVV.

This clonotype was found a few times. The junction and the germline gene differ at one end; a read error may be behind it. J is TRBJ2-1 and V is TRBV4-2, with D tentatively TRBD2 (6 bases). The CDR3 runs 16 residues. Germline V CDR1 and CDR2: LGHNA, YNFKEQ. CDR3 sequence (DNA): TGTGCCAACAGCCAAGATGGGGGGAGGACCTACAATGAGCAGTTCTTC. It specifies CANSQDGGRTYNEQFF.

A word on this clonotype: The junction does not match germline at one end; this may be a read error. The chain employs TRBV11-2 and TRBJ1-1, with TRBD1 identical over 9 bases. The CDR3 extends over 16 amino acids. Germline CDR1 SGHAT, CDR2 FQNNGV. The chain's CDR3 is CGSSRGRTGVFTEAIF. The CDR3 DNA reads TGTGGCAGCAGCCGAGGTAGGACAGGGGTCTTCACTGAAGCTATCTTT.

Details on this clonotype: Just one base apart from a much larger clone, this may be a read error. The J gene is TRBJ2-7, the V gene TRBV6-2 or TRBV6-3; 7 positions agree with TRBD1. The CDR3 is 17 amino acids. V was pared by 3 bases and J by 3 bases, with 14 bases of the junction left unmatched. CDR1 MNHEY and CDR2 SVGEGT come from the germline V gene. Here the CDR3 DNA reads TGTGCCAGCAGTTATTGTGGAGCCGGGACAGAGGACTACGAGCAGTACTTC. Translation: CASSYCGAGTEDYEQYF.

The table lists this clonotype with many counts. A much larger clone is a single base away; this may be a read error. The V gene is TRBV12-3 or TRBV12-4, the J gene TRBJ1-4; D is ambiguous. CDR3 length: 14 amino acids. The CDR3 protein is CASGLSATNEKLFF. The CDR3 DNA is TGTGCCAGCGGTTTATCTGCAACTAATGAAAAACTGTTTTTT.

On this clonotype itself: Sequence at one end of the junction differs from germline and may be a read error. The chain links TRBV11-2 to TRBJ2-7; tentative D call: TRBD2 (6 bases). CDR1 is SGHAT and CDR2 is FQNNGV in the germline V gene. CDR3 length equals 13 residues. This CDR3 reads CAGSFGGPSEKYF. The CDR3 nucleotides read TGTGCCGGCAGCTTCGGAGGGCCTAGCGAGAAGTACTTC.

With regard to this clonotype: The junction departs from germline at one end; a sequencing error may be responsible. The V gene is TRBV11-2, the J gene TRBJ2-4; D might be TRBD1 (5 bases). Germline V gives CDR1 SGHAT, CDR2 FQNNGV. This CDR3 spans 18 amino acids. CDR3 amino acids: CASSPTGASMVVKNIKYF. DNA for the CDR3: TGTGCCAGCAGCCCAACTGGGGCTTCCATGGTGGTCAAAAACATTAAGTACTTC.

This clonotype appeared a few times. This may come from a read error, since a much larger clone is one base off. J is TRBJ1-1 and V is TRBV29-1; possibly TRBD1 for D (5 bases). CDR1 is SQVTM and CDR2 is ANQGSEA in the germline V gene. The CDR3 totals 15 residues. The CDR3 spells CSASGGWAMNAEAFF. Written as DNA, the CDR3 is TGCAGCGCATCGGGGGGGTGGGCTATGAACGCTGAAGCTTTCTTT.

This clonotype appeared once. The junction differs from germline at one of its ends, possibly a read error. J is TRBJ2-2 and V is TRBV11-2, with TRBD1 as a possible D gene (5 bases). CDR1 is SGHAT and CDR2 is FQNNGV in the germline V gene. This CDR3 spans 13 amino acids. CDR3 coding DNA: TGTGCCAGCAGCTCGACGGACACCGAGGAGCTATTTTTT. Translating gives CASSSTDTEELFF.

This chain connects TRBV4-3 to TRBJ2-5; maybe TRBD2 (5 bases). V lost 5 bases and J lost 4, with 17 bases in between. The CDR3 is made up of 15 amino acids. Germline CDR1 reads LGHNA; CDR2 reads YSLEER. CDR3 bases: TGCGCCAGCAGCTATGATGCGGGTCCTCGAGAGACCCAGTACTTC. Its protein product is CASSYDAGPRETQYF.

A word on this clonotype: Since no conserved phenylalanine or tryptophan closes the CDR3, a read error is the likely cause. The chain combines TRBV6-5 with TRBJ1-1; perhaps TRBD1 as D (6 bases). The ends were cut back, 11 bases at V and 5 bases at J, with 24 bases in the middle. There are 15 residues in the CDR3. Looked up from germline, CDR1 is MNHEY and CDR2 is SVGAGI. In DNA form, the CDR3 reads TGTGCCTACAGTAAGTTACTGGGGGCGAGGACTGAAGCTTTCTCT. As protein: CAYSKLLGARTEAFS.

In regard to this clonotype: Mismatch with germline at one junction end may stem from a read error. V and J are TRBV29-1 and TRBJ1-2, with a possible D match to TRBD1 (6 bases). The CDR3 loop spans 16 amino acids. In germline, CDR1 is SQVTM, CDR2 ANQGSEA. DNA of the CDR3: TGCTGCGTTGGAGGCAGTGCCCGGAGCAGGGGTGAGGGCTACACCTTC. Its protein product is CCVGGSARSRGEGYTF.

About this clonotype: Just one base apart from a much larger clone, this may be a read error. This sequence joins TRBV5-1 and TRBJ2-7; D is perhaps TRBD1 (6 bases). The CDR3 has 14 residues. CDR1 and CDR2 from the germline V gene are SGHRS and YFSETQ. Trimming left V 0 bases short and J 7 bases short, with 14 bases between. The DNA for the CDR3 is TGCGCCAGCAGCTTGGACAGGGTGGTCCTAGAGCAGTACTTC. This codes for CASSLDRVVLEQYF.

The CDR3 nucleotides read TGTGCCAGCAGCCCAGAGCTGGTTGTTAACTACAATGAGCAGTTCTTC. This translates into CASSPELVVNYNEQFF. The chain is built from TRBV11-2 and TRBJ2-1; D remains unclear. Looked up from germline, CDR1 is SGHAT and CDR2 is FQNNGV. V lost 5 bases, J lost 3 bases, and 17 bases lay in between. The CDR3 runs 16 residues.

Remarks on this clonotype: A read error may produce the germline difference seen at one junction end. The rearrangement joins TRBV29-1 to TRBJ2-7; D possibly corresponds to TRBD2 (5 bases). Germline V gives CDR1 SQVTM, CDR2 ANQGSEA. The CDR3 totals 13 residues. The CDR3 is CSVAPRGLHEQYF. As DNA, the CDR3 is TGCAGTGTTGCCCCGAGAGGGCTCCACGAGCAGTACTTC.

Regarding this clonotype: This may arise from a read error, as a much more abundant clone is one base away. This chain's CDR3 is CVSRDRRLPLHF. The CDR3 DNA reads as TGTGTCAGCAGGGACAGACGTCTGCCCCTCCACTTT. This chain links TRBV6-1 with TRBJ1-6; 7 bases are a match to TRBD1. The germline V gene encodes CDR1 MNHNS and CDR2 SASEGT. This CDR3 has 12 residues.

Note on this clonotype: This may arise from a read error, as a much more abundant clone is one base away. This rearrangement joins TRBV30 to TRBJ2-7; D is possibly TRBD2 (6 bases). The CDR3 spans 14 residues. The germline V gene has CDR1 GTSNPN and CDR2 SVGIG (reference sequence). Trimming cost V 2 bases and J 2 bases, with 13 bases left between them. DNA for the CDR3: TGTGCCTGGAGTCTTGGGGGGAATCCCTACGAGCAGTACTTC. This sequence encodes CAWSLGGNPYEQYF. Using reference TRBV30 and TRBJ2-7 for the parts outside the CDR3, the full variable domain is SQTIHQWPATLVQPVGSPLSLECTVEGTSNPNLYWYRQAAGRGLQLLFYSVGIGQISSEVPQNLSASRPQDRQFILSSKKLLLSDSGFYLCAWSLGGNPYEQYFGPGTRLTVT.

This clonotype was observed a handful of times. V usage is TRBV9 and J usage is TRBJ2-5; 10 bases agree with TRBD1. The CDR3 has 14 residues. CDR1 is SGDLS, CDR2 YYNGEE, per germline. Trimming removed 4 bases from V and 5 bases from J; junction bases left unmatched: 5. The CDR3 spells CASSQTGGGETQYF. The CDR3 DNA is TGTGCCAGCAGCCAGACAGGGGGCGGGGAGACCCAGTACTTC.

About this clonotype: One junction end does not reproduce the germline sequence, and a read error may be involved. The V gene is TRBV11-3, the J gene TRBJ2-1; possibly TRBD2 for D (6 bases). The CDR3 runs 15 residues. CDR1 and CDR2 (germline): SGHNT, YENEEA. Written as DNA, the CDR3 is TGTGGCAGCATCGCCGGGACTGGAGAGATTAATGAGCAGTTCTTC. Its translation is CGSIAGTGEINEQFF. Complete variable domain (other parts from reference TRBV11-3 and TRBJ2-1): EAGVVQSPRYKIIEKKQPVAFWCNPISGHNTLYWYLQNLGQGPELLIRYENEEAVDDSQLPKDRFSAERLKGVDSTLKIQPAELGDSAVYLCGSIAGTGEINEQFFGPGTRLTVL.

This clonotype has a single count. With a much larger clone just one base away, this may be a read error. This chain joins TRBV28 and TRBJ2-1; TRBD1 or TRBD2 may be the D gene (5 bases each). CDR3 length: 15 amino acids. Germline CDR1 reads MDHEN; CDR2 reads SYDVKM. V was cut by 10 bases and J by 0 bases, with 16 bases left in between. The CDR3 DNA reads TGTGCCATCAGCCTAGACAGCGGCTCCTACAATGAGCAGTTCTTC. Translated, it gives CAISLDSGSYNEQFF.

With respect to this clonotype: Relative to the germline gene, one junction end is altered; a read error may explain this. This sequence joins TRBV7-9 and TRBJ2-3, with TRBD2 matching 16 bases. The CDR3 is 20 residues long. Germline CDR1 SEHNR, CDR2 FQNEAQ (reference sequence). CDR3 nucleotides: TGTGTCAGCAGCTGGCCCCCGGGACTAGCGGGAGGGCCGGCTCCAGATACGCAGTATTTT. Residues: CVSSWPPGLAGGPAPDTQYF.